This T cell receptor beta chain was identified during a study of cytomegalovirus exposure and HLA in healthy donors. Findings of the study overall: While the bulk of TCR sequences proved rare, some public TCRs turned up in many donors. Prior analysis indicated that the majority of TCR beta V segments exhibited productivity approximately 90% or approximately 30% of the time. The later analysis indicated that the majority of CMV-associated TCR beta chains appeared HLA-restricted.

Primers for the PCR totalled 60 Vbeta and 13 Jbeta. The assay was immunoSEQ multiplex PCR, and TCRdb's table has in-frame clones only and misses some. This sample has about 180,000 clones, with nearly 80% found just once. This clone has only a few counts. Its antigen remains unknown. Sample: PBMCs. The origin of this receptor is a middle-aged man in good health and CMV-seropositive.

This chain's CDR3 is CATSRDNAALGNEQFF. As DNA, the CDR3 is TGTGCCACCAGCAGAGATAATGCGGCCCTGGGCAATGAGCAGTTCTTC. The V gene is TRBV15, the J gene TRBJ2-1; D gene unclear. The V end was cut by 0 bases, the J end by 6 bases, with 15 bases between. Germline V gene data show CDR1 as LNHNV and CDR2 as YYDKDF (reference sequence). The CDR3 totals 16 residues.